A selection of T cell receptor beta chains follows, all from one sample in a study of T cells in Graves' hyperthyroidism and ophthalmopathy. TCRdb used MiXCR to reprocess the multiplex PCR reads, holding one entry per CDR3 protein. Among hundreds of thousands of distinct CDR3 sequences, about 25% were seen once, and the ten largest hold approximately 35%. Sequencing input: blood. Receptors were obtained from a woman aged 40 to 50 with Graves' ophthalmopathy. CDR3s include the opening cysteine and the closing phenylalanine or tryptophan. The D gene is left open where the match is weak. The size of a clone is reported for some rows only, either as once, few or many, or as a class for expanded clones.

clone_size	v_call	d_call	cdr3_length	j_call	cdr3_aa	cdr3_nt
many	TRBV20-1	.	14	TRBJ2-5	CSARDGRGSETQYF	TGCAGTGCTAGAGATGGGAGGGGGAGCGAGACCCAGTACTTC
.	TRBV11-2	TRBD2	15	TRBJ2-3	CASSLNGRGTDTQYF	TGTGCCAGCAGCTTAAACGGGAGGGGCACAGATACGCAGTATTTT
.	TRBV6-2/TRBV6-3	TRBD1	14	TRBJ1-5	CASGQGIRLQPQHF	TGTGCCAGTGGACAGGGGATTCGGCTACAGCCCCAGCATTTT
many	TRBV27	.	14	TRBJ1-5	CASSPWTDNQPQHF	TGTGCCAGCAGTCCATGGACAGATAACCAGCCCCAGCATTTT
.	TRBV7-9	.	13	TRBJ2-7	CASSLSPHLEQYF	TGTGCCAGCAGCCTAAGTCCCCATCTCGAGCAGTACTTC
.	TRBV11-2	.	14	TRBJ1-1	CASSLSGGSTEAFF	TGTGCCAGCAGCTTATCGGGGGGCTCCACTGAAGCTTTCTTT
few	TRBV12-5	.	13	TRBJ2-2	CASGLAWNGELFF	TGTGCTAGTGGTTTGGCGTGGAACGGGGAGCTGTTTTTT
many	TRBV12-3/TRBV12-4	.	12	TRBJ1-5	CASSASDQPQHF	TGTGCCAGCAGCGCCTCGGATCAGCCCCAGCATTTT
.	TRBV6-1	.	15	TRBJ1-2	CASNGQLISNYGYTF	TGTGCCAGCAACGGACAGCTAATCTCTAACTATGGCTACACCTTC
many	TRBV7-2	TRBD1	13	TRBJ1-2	CASSRDRDYGYTF	TGTGCCAGCAGCCGCGACAGGGACTATGGCTACACCTTC
many	TRBV6-5	.	16	TRBJ1-5	CAGSSPEIYSNQPQHF	TGTGCCGGCAGTTCGCCAGAGATTTATAGCAATCAGCCCCAGCATTTT
.	TRBV28	.	13	TRBJ2-7	CASRGTVSYEQYF	TGTGCCAGCCGGGGGACAGTCTCCTACGAGCAGTACTTC
.	TRBV30	.	14	TRBJ2-5	CAWIRGRESETQYF	TGTGCCTGGATTCGGGGACGGGAGTCGGAGACCCAGTACTTC
many	TRBV6-5	TRBD2	14	TRBJ2-2	CASSYRSGGGELFF	TGTGCCAGCAGTTACAGGTCGGGGGGCGGGGAGCTGTTTTTT
many	TRBV2	.	13	TRBJ2-7	CASRGYISYEQYF	TGTGCCAGCAGGGGTTACATCTCCTACGAGCAGTACTTC
many	TRBV11-2	TRBD2	17	TRBJ2-7	CASSSLKSSGRRYEQYF	TGTGCCAGCAGCTCCTTAAAGTCTAGCGGGAGGAGATACGAGCAGTACTTC
many	TRBV5-1	TRBD1	15	TRBJ2-7	CASSLTGQGLYEQYF	TGCGCCAGCAGCTTGACGGGACAGGGGCTCTACGAGCAGTACTTC
.	TRBV6-5	.	14	TRBJ2-2	CASSYSGYTGELFF	TGTGCCAGCAGTTACTCTGGATATACCGGGGAGCTGTTTTTT
.	TRBV2	.	15	TRBJ2-7	CASSELGGGAYEQYF	TGTGCCAGCAGTGAGCTCGGAGGGGGGGCGTACGAGCAGTACTTC
.	TRBV28	.	14	TRBJ2-7	CASSPARQYSEQYF	TGTGCCAGCAGTCCCGCCCGGCAATACTCCGAGCAGTACTTC
many	TRBV6-5	.	11	TRBJ2-7	CAVQRGYEQYF	TGTGCCGTACAACGCGGCTATGAGCAGTACTTC